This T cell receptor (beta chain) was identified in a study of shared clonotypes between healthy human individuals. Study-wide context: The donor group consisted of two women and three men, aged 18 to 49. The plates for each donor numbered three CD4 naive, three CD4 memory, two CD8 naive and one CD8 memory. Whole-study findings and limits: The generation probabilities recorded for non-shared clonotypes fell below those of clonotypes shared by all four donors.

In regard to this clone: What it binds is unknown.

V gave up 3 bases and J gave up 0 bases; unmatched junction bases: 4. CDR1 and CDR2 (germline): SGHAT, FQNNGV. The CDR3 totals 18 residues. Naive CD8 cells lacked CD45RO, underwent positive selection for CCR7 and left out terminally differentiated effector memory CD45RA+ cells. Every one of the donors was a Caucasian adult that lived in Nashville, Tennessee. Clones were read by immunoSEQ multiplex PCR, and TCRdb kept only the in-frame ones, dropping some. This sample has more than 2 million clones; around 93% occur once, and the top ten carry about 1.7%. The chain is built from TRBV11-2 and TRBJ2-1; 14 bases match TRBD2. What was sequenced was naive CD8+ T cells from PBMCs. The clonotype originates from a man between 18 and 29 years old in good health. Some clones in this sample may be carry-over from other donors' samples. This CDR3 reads CASSFGLAGGTSYNEQFF. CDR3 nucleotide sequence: TGTGCCAGCAGCTTCGGACTAGCGGGAGGTACCTCCTACAATGAGCAGTTCTTC. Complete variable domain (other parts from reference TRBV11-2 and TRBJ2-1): EAGVAQSPRYKIIEKRQSVAFWCNPISGHATLYWYQQILGQGPKLLIQFQNNGVVDDSQLPKDRFSAERLKGVDSTLKIQPAKLEDSAVYLCASSFGLAGGTSYNEQFFGPGTRLTVL.